The 23 T cell receptor beta chains reported below all come from one sample, sequenced in a study of shared clonotypes between healthy human individuals. Assay used: immunoSEQ multiplex PCR; TCRdb lists only in-frame clones, some missing. The data contain around 500,000 clones, approximately 81% of them seen just once; the ten biggest clones take up 10% to 15%. Sequencing was done on a sample of PBMCs. Every receptor here comes from a woman in her thirties or forties in good health. Some clones in this sample may be carry-over from other donors' samples.

This clone occurred a few times. This chain uses TRBV7-3 with TRBJ1-3; 9 nucleotides agree with TRBD1. V shed 1 base and J 4 bases; nucleotides not matched to a gene: 2. The germline V gene has CDR1 SGHTA and CDR2 FQGTGA. This CDR3 is 15 amino acids long. CDR3 sequence: CASSLNRGLGNTIYF. The CDR3 bases are TGTGCCAGCAGCTTAAACAGGGGGCTCGGAAACACCATATATTTT.

This clone was seen only a few times. V and J are TRBV28 and TRBJ2-2; the D is unclear. V was pared by 5 bases and J by 1 base, with 11 bases between. The germline gives CDR1 MDHEN, CDR2 SYDVKM. The CDR3 runs 15 residues. The CDR3 DNA reads as TGTGCCAGCAGTCCCACCGGGTTGAACACCGGGGAGCTGTTTTTT. It encodes CASSPTGLNTGELFF.

The chain has TRBV5-1 and TRBJ2-7; TRBD2 is a possible D gene (6 bases). Trimming removed 1 base at V and 6 bases at J, with 17 bases between. CDR3 length equals 15 residues. In germline, CDR1 is SGHRS, CDR2 YFSETQ. The CDR3 sequence is CASSLLTGGMGEQYF. DNA for the CDR3: TGCGCCAGCAGCTTGCTTACAGGCGGGATGGGCGAGCAGTACTTC.

This clone has only a few counts. Given a far larger clone just one base away, this is likely a sequencing read error. This specimen includes other DNA sequences encoding the same CDR3. The V gene is TRBV29-1, the J gene TRBJ2-5, with 7 nucleotides matching TRBD1. V was pared by 6 bases and J by 4 bases, with 14 bases of the junction left unmatched. Per the germline V gene, CDR1 is SQVTM and CDR2 is ANQGSEA. The CDR3 sequence is 15 residues long. CDR3 loop: CSVGPHDRVGETQYF. The DNA of the CDR3 is TGCAGCGTCGGCCCCCATGACAGGGTTGGAGAGACCCAGTACTTC.

Comment on this clone: A far larger clone is one base from this, pointing to a likely read error. The chain employs TRBV4-2 and TRBJ2-6; tentatively, D is TRBD1 or TRBD2 (5 bases each). The CDR3 sequence is 15 residues long. From germline, CDR1 is LGHNA and CDR2 YNFKEQ. CDR3 loop: CASGQEGSGANVLTF. The CDR3, as DNA: TGTGCCAGCGGCCAAGAGGGGTCTGGGGCCAACGTCCTGACTTTC.

V is TRBV28 and J is TRBJ1-5; TRBD1 matches at 8 bases. V trimming: 6 bases; J trimming: 7 bases; junction bases outside the gene matches: 8. The CDR3 extends over 14 amino acids. Looked up from germline, CDR1 is MDHEN and CDR2 is SYDVKM. For the CDR3, the DNA is TGTGCCAGCAGGCTACAGGGGGGATGGCAGCCCCAGCATTTT. Its translation: CASRLQGGWQPQHF. Supplemented by reference TRBV28 and TRBJ1-5, the full variable domain reads DVKVTQSSRYLVKRTGEKVFLECVQDMDHENMFWYRQDPGLGLRLIYFSYDVKMKEKGDIPEGYSVSREKKERFSLILESASTNQTSMYLCASRLQGGWQPQHFGDGTRLSIL.

The rearrangement uses TRBV5-8 and TRBJ1-1; D gene uncertain. The CDR3 extends over 15 amino acids. CDR1 is SGHTS and CDR2 is YDEGEE in the germline V gene. V gave up 7 bases and J gave up 4 bases, with 20 bases separating them. For the CDR3, the DNA is TGTGCCAGCTCACCACGGCGATTGGGGAGCACTGAAGCTTTCTTT. Translating gives CASSPRRLGSTEAFF.

This clone was detected a few times. V usage is TRBV5-1 and J usage is TRBJ2-6; a weak D match, TRBD2 (6 bases). V lost 6 bases and J lost 0, with 22 bases in between. The CDR3 extends over 19 amino acids. Per germline, CDR1 SGHRS and CDR2 YFSETQ. The CDR3 DNA reads as TGCGCCAGCACGCTGCGGGGCCGGACGGCTCCCTCTGGGGCCAACGTCCTGACTTTC. Translation gives CASTLRGRTAPSGANVLTF. Together with reference TRBV5-1 and TRBJ2-6, the CDR3 gives the full variable domain: KAGVTQTPRYLIKTRGQQVTLSCSPISGHRSVSWYQQTPGQGLQFLFEYFSETQRNKGNFPGRFSGRQFSNSRSEMNVSTLELGDSALYLCASTLRGRTAPSGANVLTFGAGSRLTVL.

V and J are TRBV28 and TRBJ2-5; TRBD1 agrees at 7 bases. V shed 6 bases and J 1 base; nucleotides not matched to a gene: 2. The CDR3 loop spans 13 amino acids. Germline V gene data show CDR1 as MDHEN and CDR2 as SYDVKM. The CDR3 DNA is TGTGCCAGCAGGAACAGGGGCCAAGAGACCCAGTACTTC. It is translated as CASRNRGQETQYF.

This rearrangement joins TRBV6-7 to TRBJ1-2; D might be TRBD1 (6 bases). TRBV6-7 is reported as an ORF; its role is uncertain. The CDR3 spans 17 residues. Deletions cut 0 bases from V and 4 bases from J, with 18 bases between. CDR3 loop: CASSYSIILDSLYGYTF. CDR3 DNA: TGTGCCAGCAGTTACTCGATTATATTGGACAGTCTCTATGGCTACACCTTC.

The V and J genes are TRBV30 and TRBJ2-1; 9 bases fit TRBD1. CDR1 and CDR2 from the germline V gene are GTSNPN and SVGIG (reference sequence). Trimming at V came to 2 bases and at J to 9 bases, leaving 8 bases not matched to a gene. This CDR3 has 14 residues. The CDR3 region is CAWSFLTGGGEQFF. The CDR3 nucleotides are TGTGCCTGGAGTTTCCTTACAGGGGGCGGTGAGCAGTTCTTC.

This clone was seen only a few times. The rearrangement joins TRBV15 to TRBJ1-4, with 8 bases aligning to TRBD1. CDR3 length: 15 amino acids. Losses at the gene ends were 4 bases for V and 8 bases for J; bases not matched to a gene: 9. Looked up from germline, CDR1 is LNHNV and CDR2 is YYDKDF (reference sequence). The CDR3 region has the DNA TGTGCCACCAGCATCCGACAGGGGACGGGAGAAAAACTGTTTTTT. This sequence encodes CATSIRQGTGEKLFF.

The chain links TRBV19 to TRBJ2-1, with 10 nucleotides matching TRBD1. The CDR3 length is 15 residues. Germline-derived CDR1 and CDR2 are LNHDA and SQIVND (reference sequence). Trimming removed 5 bases from V and 8 bases from J; junction bases left unmatched: 9. In DNA form, the CDR3 reads TGTGCCAGTAGTCCTTGGGGACAGGGGATCGATGAGCAGTTCTTC. This gives the protein CASSPWGQGIDEQFF.

The V and J genes are TRBV6-6 and TRBJ1-5; no definite D call. The V gene's germline CDR1 is MNHNY and CDR2 SVGAGI (reference sequence). The CDR3 contains 13 residues. V shed 0 bases and J shed 11 bases, with 11 bases lying between them. In nucleotides, the CDR3 is TGTGCCAGCAGTTACTCGCGGACCTTGGCCCAGCATTTT. It encodes CASSYSRTLAQHF.

This clone was recorded at least ten times. The chain recombines TRBV23-1 with TRBJ2-3; no clear D. TRBV23-1 is reported as an ORF; its role is uncertain. CDR3 length: 12 amino acids. Trimming shortened V by 4 bases and J by 5 bases, and 7 bases separated the two germline ends. CDR3 sequence reads: CASSLGVDTQYF. The DNA for the CDR3 is TGCGCCAGCAGTCTTGGGGTAGATACGCAGTATTTT.

This clone was seen a single time. This sequence joins TRBV2 and TRBJ2-3, with D possibly matching TRBD2 (7 bases). This CDR3 spans 14 amino acids. Germline V CDR1 and CDR2: SNHLY, FYNNEI. V lost 7 bases and J 9 bases, leaving 20 bases between the germline ends. The CDR3 nucleotides read TGTGCCAGCACCGGGCAGTTGGGGGGGGGCACGCAGTATTTT. It specifies CASTGQLGGGTQYF.

This clone was counted a few times. The CDR3 sequence is CASSYRNYGYTF. CDR3 bases: TGTGCCAGCAGTTACAGAAACTATGGCTACACCTTC. This chain connects TRBV28 to TRBJ1-2, with D unclear. The CDR3 covers 12 residues. Germline CDR1 MDHEN, CDR2 SYDVKM. Trimming left V 4 bases short and J 2 bases short, with 5 bases between.

This clone was seen many times. The same CDR3 also results from other DNA sequences found in this sample. The chain recombines TRBV18 with TRBJ1-2; TRBD1 aligns across 8 bases. The J segment lost 8 bases and the V segment lost 4 bases, leaving 9 bases of the junction unmatched. In germline, CDR1 is KGHSH, CDR2 LQKENI. This CDR3 comprises 14 residues. In DNA form, the CDR3 reads TGTGCCAGCTCACTACAGGACAGGGTAGAGGGCTACACCTTC. It encodes CASSLQDRVEGYTF. The variable domain in full, completed from reference TRBV18 and TRBJ1-2, reads NAGVMQNPRHLVRRRGQEARLRCSPMKGHSHVYWYRQLPEEGLKFMVYLQKENIIDESGMPKERFSAEFPKEGPSILRIQQVVRGDSAAYFCASSLQDRVEGYTFGSGTRLTVV.

This chain joins TRBV7-7 and TRBJ2-5; 11 nucleotides line up with TRBD1. Germline V gene lookup returns CDR1 SSHAT and CDR2 FNYEAQ (reference sequence). The trim removed 1 base at V and 5 bases at J, leaving 6 bases unmatched. The CDR3 runs to 16 residues. CDR3 bases: TGTGCCAGCAGCTTAGACGGGACAGGGGGTTTGGAGACCCAGTACTTC. It translates to CASSLDGTGGLETQYF.

This chain joins TRBV30 and TRBJ2-2, with D possibly TRBD2 on 5 matching bases. The V end lost 0 bases, the J end lost 0 bases, and 8 bases lay between the germline ends. Germline CDR1 GTSNPN, CDR2 SVGIG (reference sequence). The CDR3 is 15 residues long. The CDR3 protein is CAWSVPGTNTGELFF. The CDR3 region has the DNA TGTGCCTGGAGTGTACCCGGGACGAACACCGGGGAGCTGTTTTTT.

This clone was seen just once. V is TRBV14 and J is TRBJ2-1, with a tentative D call TRBD2 (6 bases). Per germline, CDR1 SGHDN and CDR2 FVKESK. The CDR3 has 19 amino acids. Trimming cost V 1 base and J 3 bases, with 22 bases left between them. CDR3 sequence reads: CASSQGETRLVKNYNEQFF. In nucleotides, the CDR3 is TGTGCCAGCAGCCAAGGGGAGACTAGGCTTGTGAAAAACTACAATGAGCAGTTCTTC.

The chain is built from TRBV7-2 and TRBJ2-3; 10 bases agree with TRBD2. CDR1 is SGHTA, CDR2 FQGNSA, per germline. The CDR3 is made up of 18 amino acids. Trimming took 5 bases from V and 0 from J; bases not matched to a gene: 11. CDR3 residues: CASSPRTSGLTSTDTQYF. Here the CDR3 DNA reads TGTGCCAGCAGCCCGCGGACTAGCGGTTTAACTAGCACAGATACGCAGTATTTT.

This chain joins TRBV5-1 and TRBJ1-4, with TRBD1 matching over 7 bases. Trimming took 3 bases from V and 7 from J; bases not matched to a gene: 6. The germline CDR1 and CDR2 sequences are SGHRS and YFSETQ. The CDR3 loop spans 14 amino acids. CDR3 in DNA: TGCGCCAGCAGCTATACAGGGGATAGTGAAAAACTGTTTTTT. Its translation: CASSYTGDSEKLFF.